This section outlines one TCR beta chain sequence together with its context. The data derive from a study of blood T cell repertoires in COVID-19. Libraries were prepared by immunoSEQ multiplex PCR; TCRdb keeps only in-frame clonotypes and omits some of them. This sample has approximately 200,000 clones, with around 85% found just once. The clonotype was recovered from a woman in her twenties or thirties who had recovered from COVID-19. The sequenced material came from PBMCs or T cells enriched from blood (not recorded which).

CDR3 sequence: CASSPEGNYGYTF. The DNA of the CDR3 is TGTGCCAGCAGCCCCGAGGGAAACTATGGCTACACCTTC. The chain employs TRBV7-9 and TRBJ1-2; D not certain. The CDR3 runs to 13 residues. The V gene's germline CDR1 is SEHNR and CDR2 FQNEAQ (reference sequence). V dropped 5 bases and J dropped 2 bases, with 9 bases sitting between them.